This T cell receptor beta chain was captured in a study of blood T cell repertoires in COVID-19 (dated by TCRdb to about 2020). General notes on the study: Samples covering the acute and convalescent phases of COVID-19 were provided by collaborators in the United States, Italy and Spain. The material from the prospective study consisted of cDNA or gDNA derived from T cells, B-cell-depleted T cells, or PBMCs. Subjects who had been exposed to COVID-19, were actively infected with it, or had recovered from it provided the deeply sampled blood TCRbeta repertoires that made up the dataset. The repertoires were made available in a free public database intended to serve as a resource for research on the immune response to SARS-CoV-2. Samples came from the ongoing ImmuneRACE study (first 160 participants) plus 1,254 subjects from 6 global collaborators. Nearly every sample came with metadata listing a de-identified subject ID, COVID-19 status, age in years and sex. HLA class I and class II types, where available, came from metadata supplied by the sample provider rather than from assay-based typing.

About this clone itself: The clone's antigen remains unknown. Within one base of it there is no much larger clone, and no base qualities were kept. Other DNA sequences in the same sample also yield this CDR3.

Here is what the overall study found, with its caveats: Clinical and demographic metadata were provided uncurated, with the amount varying by source and participant.

Collaborating institutions collected whole blood in K2EDTA tubes following their own protocols. For TCRbeta analysis, collaborator samples were shipped as frozen whole blood, as isolated PBMCs, or as DNA extracted from either sample type. TCRbeta CDR3 regions were amplified from genomic DNA by means of the immunoSEQ Assay, a bias-controlled multiplex PCR. The paper's processing steps were these. Nucleated cell counts per sample were estimated from amplification of reference gene primers within the assay. To quantify the absolute abundance of each unique TCRbeta CDR3 rearrangement, sequence reads were collapsed and filtered. For each sample, productive Simpson clonality was calculated as the square root of Simpson's diversity index across productive rearrangements. The table comes from immuneACCESS by way of TCRdb, which keeps in-frame sequences with V and J called. Part of the clones is missing from these tables; in studies checked, under half for an unresolved V gene and the rest for unknown reasons. The D gene and trimming were derived from the DNA, and the V and J assignments and clone size from that table. The sample yields some 97,000 clones; roughly 85% were counted once. In total, the top ten clones hold roughly an eighth of the sample.

CDR1 and CDR2 are read off the germline V gene as MGHDK and SYGVNS. Here V drops 0 bases and J drops 0 bases, and the junction holds 1 base not matched to any gene. The CDR3, from cysteine to phenylalanine, totals 15 residues. The read is trimmed to its CDR3 DNA, 45 bases read in frame from base 1. The rearranged segments are TRBV25-1 and TRBJ1-1; a stretch of 7 junction bases matches TRBD1. This TCR came from an older woman with acute or convalescent COVID-19. Sequencing was carried out using peripheral blood. This receptor has the CDR3 CASSEYGTVNTEAFF. The DNA sequence is TGTGCCAGCAGTGAATATGGGACAGTGAACACTGAAGCTTTCTTT.